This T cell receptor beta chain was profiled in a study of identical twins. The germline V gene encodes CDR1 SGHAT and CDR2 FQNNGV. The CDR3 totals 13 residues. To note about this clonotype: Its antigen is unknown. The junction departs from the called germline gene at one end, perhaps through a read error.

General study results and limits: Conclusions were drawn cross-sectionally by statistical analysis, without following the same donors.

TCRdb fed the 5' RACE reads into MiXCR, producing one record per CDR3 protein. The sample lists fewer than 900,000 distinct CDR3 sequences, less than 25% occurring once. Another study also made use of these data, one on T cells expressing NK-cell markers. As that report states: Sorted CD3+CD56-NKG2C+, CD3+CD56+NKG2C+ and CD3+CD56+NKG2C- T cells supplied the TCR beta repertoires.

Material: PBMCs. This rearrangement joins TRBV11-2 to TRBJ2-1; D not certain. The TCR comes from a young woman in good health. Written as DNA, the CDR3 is TGTGTCAGCAGCTTAGGGCTAAACAATGAGCAGTTCTTC. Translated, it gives CVSSLGLNNEQFF. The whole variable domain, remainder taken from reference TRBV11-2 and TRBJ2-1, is EAGVAQSPRYKIIEKRQSVAFWCNPISGHATLYWYQQILGQGPKLLIQFQNNGVVDDSQLPKDRFSAERLKGVDSTLKIQPAKLEDSAVYLCVSSLGLNNEQFFGPGTRLTVL.